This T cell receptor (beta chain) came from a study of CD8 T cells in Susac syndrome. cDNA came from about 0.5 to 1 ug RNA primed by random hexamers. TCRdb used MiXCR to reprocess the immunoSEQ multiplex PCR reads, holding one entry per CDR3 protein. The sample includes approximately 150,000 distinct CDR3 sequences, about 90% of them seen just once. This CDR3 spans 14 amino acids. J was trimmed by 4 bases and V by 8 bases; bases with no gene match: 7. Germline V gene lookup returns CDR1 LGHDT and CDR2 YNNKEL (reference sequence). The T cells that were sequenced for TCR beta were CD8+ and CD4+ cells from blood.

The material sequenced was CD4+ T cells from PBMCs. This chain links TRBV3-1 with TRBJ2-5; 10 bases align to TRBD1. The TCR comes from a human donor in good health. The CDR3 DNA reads TGTGCCAGCGTCCGACAGGGGGCCGGAGAGACCCAGTACTTC. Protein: CASVRQGAGETQYF.